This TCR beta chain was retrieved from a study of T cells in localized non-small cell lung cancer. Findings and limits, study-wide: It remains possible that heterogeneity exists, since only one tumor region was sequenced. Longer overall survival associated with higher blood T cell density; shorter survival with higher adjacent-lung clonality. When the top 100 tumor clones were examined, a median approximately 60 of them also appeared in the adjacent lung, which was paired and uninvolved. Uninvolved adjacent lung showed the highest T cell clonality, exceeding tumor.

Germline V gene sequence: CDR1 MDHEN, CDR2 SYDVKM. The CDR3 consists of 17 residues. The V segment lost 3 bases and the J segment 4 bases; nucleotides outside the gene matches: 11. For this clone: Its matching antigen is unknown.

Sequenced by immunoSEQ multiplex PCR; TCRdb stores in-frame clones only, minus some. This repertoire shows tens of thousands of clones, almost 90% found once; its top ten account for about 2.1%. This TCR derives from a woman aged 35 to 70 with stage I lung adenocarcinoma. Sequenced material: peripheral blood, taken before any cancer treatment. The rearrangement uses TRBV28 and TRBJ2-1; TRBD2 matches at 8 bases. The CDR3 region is CASSFLTTGGVYNEQFF. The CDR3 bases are TGTGCCAGCAGTTTCCTGACTACCGGGGGGGTGTACAATGAGCAGTTCTTC.